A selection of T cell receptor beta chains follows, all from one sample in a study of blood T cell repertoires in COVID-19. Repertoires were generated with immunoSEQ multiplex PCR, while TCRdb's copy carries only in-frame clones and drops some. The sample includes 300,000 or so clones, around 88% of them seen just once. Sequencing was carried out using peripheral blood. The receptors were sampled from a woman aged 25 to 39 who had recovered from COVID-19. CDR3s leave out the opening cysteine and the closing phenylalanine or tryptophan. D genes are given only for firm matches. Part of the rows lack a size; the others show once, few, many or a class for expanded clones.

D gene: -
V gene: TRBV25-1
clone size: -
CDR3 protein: ASSPLWGVREKLF

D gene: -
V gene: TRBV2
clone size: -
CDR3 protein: ASRGDPGDEQF

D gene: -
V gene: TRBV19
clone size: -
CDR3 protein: ASRRRGPSDTQY

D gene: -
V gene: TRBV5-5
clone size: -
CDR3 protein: ASSRTAGNEKLF

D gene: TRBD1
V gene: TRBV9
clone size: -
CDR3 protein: ASSLGTGHGYT

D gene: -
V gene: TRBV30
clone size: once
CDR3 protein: AWSESGTNYGYT

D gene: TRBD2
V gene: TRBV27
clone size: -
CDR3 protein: ASSLSFWGTSRYTQY

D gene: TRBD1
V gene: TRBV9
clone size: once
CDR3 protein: ASSVGFGDRGASGNTIY

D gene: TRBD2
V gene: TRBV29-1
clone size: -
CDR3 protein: SVGLAGGPPF

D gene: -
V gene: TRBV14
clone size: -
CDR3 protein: ASSQDQAGELF